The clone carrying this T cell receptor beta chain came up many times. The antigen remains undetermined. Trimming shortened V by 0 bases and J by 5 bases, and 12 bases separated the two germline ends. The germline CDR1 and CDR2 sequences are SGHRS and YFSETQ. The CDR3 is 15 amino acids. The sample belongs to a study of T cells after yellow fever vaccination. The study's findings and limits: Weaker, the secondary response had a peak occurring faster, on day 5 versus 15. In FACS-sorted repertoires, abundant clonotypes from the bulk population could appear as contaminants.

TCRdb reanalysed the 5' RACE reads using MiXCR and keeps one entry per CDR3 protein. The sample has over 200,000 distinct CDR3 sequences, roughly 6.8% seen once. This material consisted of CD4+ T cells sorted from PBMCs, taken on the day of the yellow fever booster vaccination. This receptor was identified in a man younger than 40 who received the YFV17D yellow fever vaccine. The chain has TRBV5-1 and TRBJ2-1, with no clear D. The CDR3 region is CASSLAASQNNEQFF. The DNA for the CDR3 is TGCGCCAGCAGCTTGGCGGCTAGTCAAAACAATGAGCAGTTCTTC.